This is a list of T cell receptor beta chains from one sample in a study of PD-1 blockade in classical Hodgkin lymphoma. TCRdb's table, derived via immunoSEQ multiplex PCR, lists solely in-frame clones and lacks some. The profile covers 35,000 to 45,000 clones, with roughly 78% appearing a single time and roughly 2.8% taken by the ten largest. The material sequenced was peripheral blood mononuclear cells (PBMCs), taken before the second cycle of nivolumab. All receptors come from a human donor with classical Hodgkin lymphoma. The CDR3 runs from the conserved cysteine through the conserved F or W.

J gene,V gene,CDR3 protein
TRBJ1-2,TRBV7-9,CASSLGQGQTPFGYTF
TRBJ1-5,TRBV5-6,CASSLGNQPQHF
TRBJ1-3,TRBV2,CASSFGQGNTIYF
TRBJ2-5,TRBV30,CAYRIRGRETQYF
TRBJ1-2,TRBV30,CAWEQGKHYGYTF
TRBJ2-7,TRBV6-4,CASSDSSFGTSGSVKGPYEQYF
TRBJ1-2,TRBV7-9,CASSLLSGGSNYGYTF
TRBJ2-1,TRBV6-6,CASSYSQGAGEQFF
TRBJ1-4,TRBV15,CATSRDIGATNEKLFF
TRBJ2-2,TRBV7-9,CASSPRDSGGELFF
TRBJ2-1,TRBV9,CASSLRQGLDEQFF
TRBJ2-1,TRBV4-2,CASSQEGTSGFYNEQFF
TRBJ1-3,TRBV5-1,CASSLGQYSSGNTIYF
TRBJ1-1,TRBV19,CASSTQGDTEAFF
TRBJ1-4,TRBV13,CASSLGRGLSQEKLFF
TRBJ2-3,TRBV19,CASSIRAGTDTQYF
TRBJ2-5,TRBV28,CASSPPGGGETQYF
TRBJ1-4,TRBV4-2,CASSQDPLGGRSYNEKLFF
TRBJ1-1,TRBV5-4,CASSLWDRGSNTEAFF
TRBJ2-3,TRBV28,CASRSVVDHTDTQYF
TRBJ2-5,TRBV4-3,CASSQGASGSGETQYF
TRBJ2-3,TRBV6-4,CASSDAGLPSTDTQYF
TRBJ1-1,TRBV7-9,CASSLGYGEDTEAFF
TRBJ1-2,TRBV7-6,CASSLGTGDSYGYTF
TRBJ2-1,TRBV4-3,CASSLLYNEQFF
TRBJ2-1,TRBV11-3,CASSRRGRYNEQFF
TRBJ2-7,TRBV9,CASSPGSSSYEQYF
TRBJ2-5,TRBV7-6,CASLGETQYF
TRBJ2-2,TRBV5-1,CASSLVPPLAGVHGELFF
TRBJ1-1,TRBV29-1,CSVATSEAFF
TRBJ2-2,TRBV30,CAWSVSDRNTGELFF
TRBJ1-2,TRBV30,CAWSFSGLNYGYTF
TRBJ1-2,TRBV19,CASSIARLGGYTF
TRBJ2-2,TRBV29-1,CSVGQSTNTGELFF
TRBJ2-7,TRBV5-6,CASSLGWETYEQYF
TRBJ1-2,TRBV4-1,CASSQGRTAPRAWGYTF
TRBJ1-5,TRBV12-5,CASGSQGNQPQHF
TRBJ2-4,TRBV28,CASREPQGNQYF
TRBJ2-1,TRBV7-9,CASSSPGTGKNEQFF
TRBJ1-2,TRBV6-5,CASRRTGGGYTF
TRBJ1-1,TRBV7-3,CASSSFGTRTEAFF
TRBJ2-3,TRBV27,CASSFGTTPETDTQYF
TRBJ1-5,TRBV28,CASSLNDRDNQPQHF
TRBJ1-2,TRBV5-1,CASSRGQVASYGYTF
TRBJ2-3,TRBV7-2,CASSLAPTSGRLTDTQYF
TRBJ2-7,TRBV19,CASSMEREGRYEQYF
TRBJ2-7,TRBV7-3,CASRGGARGEQYF
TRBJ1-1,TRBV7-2,CASSLHGASEAFF
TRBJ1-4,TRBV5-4,CALGGGDTNEKLFF
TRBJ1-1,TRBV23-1,CASSQKFPVVITEAFF
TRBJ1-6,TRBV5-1,CASSLVTAISSPLHF
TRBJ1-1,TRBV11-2,CASSYLWGGGTEAFF
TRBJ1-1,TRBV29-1,CSVMGPEAFF
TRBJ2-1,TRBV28,CASNTAPYNEQFF
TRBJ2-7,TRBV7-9,CAKQDGSPLYEQYF
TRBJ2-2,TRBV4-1,CASSRYTGELFF
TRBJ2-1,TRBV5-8,CASRMGTSTQFF
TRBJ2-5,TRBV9,CASSVAGKETQYF
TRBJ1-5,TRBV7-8,CASSLDGGGNQPQHF